The 25 T cell receptor beta chains presented below share a single source sample, sequenced in a study of T-cell memory formation after mild COVID-19. A single record per CDR3 protein comes from TCRdb applying MiXCR to the 5' RACE reads. The table has some 300,000 distinct CDR3 sequences, roughly 19% seen once. The sequenced sample was PBMCs or a T cell subset sorted from them (not recorded which). The receptors were gathered from a man aged 18 to 35 who had mild COVID-19 (a few samples of this study predate the infection). Cell type and time point are not known.

CDR3 region: CASSQAVGLAGGEQFF. The CDR3 nucleotides read TGTGCCAGCAGCCAAGCGGTTGGACTAGCGGGGGGTGAGCAGTTCTTC. This chain links TRBV3-1 with TRBJ2-1, with TRBD2 identical over 14 bases. The germline V gene has CDR1 LGHDT and CDR2 YNNKEL (reference sequence). J gave up 9 bases and V 1 base, and 5 bases lay outside the gene matches. The CDR3 spans 16 residues.

This chain joins TRBV5-1 and TRBJ1-2; tentatively, D is TRBD1 (5 bases). The V and J ends lost 4 bases and 5 bases respectively, with 30 bases between them. CDR1 SGHRS and CDR2 YFSETQ come from the germline V gene. The CDR3 length is 19 residues. CDR3 nucleotides: TGCGCCAGCAGCCCCTCCGTAACTTCGCCGGGACGGAGGCCGTATGGCTACACCTTC. This encodes CASSPSVTSPGRRPYGYTF.

The chain combines TRBV29-1 with TRBJ2-3; 7 positions match TRBD2. The germline CDR1 and CDR2 sequences are SQVTM and ANQGSEA. CDR3 length equals 13 residues. V lost 3 bases to trimming and J lost 3 bases; unmatched junction nucleotides: 3. CDR3 residues: CSVDPGGTDTQYF. Here the CDR3 DNA reads TGCAGCGTTGACCCGGGGGGAACAGATACGCAGTATTTT.

This clonotype was counted a few times. This chain connects TRBV6-5 to TRBJ2-7, with 8 bases lining up with TRBD1. J gave up 1 base and V 6 bases, and 5 bases lay outside the gene matches. The CDR3 extends over 14 amino acids. Germline CDR1 is MNHEY and CDR2 is SVGAGI. The CDR3 loop is CASSPRQGSYEQYF. The CDR3 coding sequence is TGTGCCAGCAGCCCTCGACAGGGGTCCTACGAGCAGTACTTC.

This clonotype was detected a few times. This sequence joins TRBV5-1 and TRBJ2-3; TRBD1 agrees at 7 bases. Germline V gene sequence: CDR1 SGHRS, CDR2 YFSETQ. V dropped 1 base and J dropped 1; count of bases not matched to a gene: 6. The CDR3 extends over 16 amino acids. CDR3 nucleotide sequence: TGCGCCAGCAGCTTGCAGGGGACAGTTGGCACAGATACGCAGTATTTT. Protein: CASSLQGTVGTDTQYF.

V usage is TRBV20-1 and J usage is TRBJ2-2; the D is unclear. The CDR3 is 12 residues long. Trimming took off 0 bases at V and 9 bases at J, with 8 bases between the two ends. Germline CDR1 reads DFQATT; CDR2 reads SNEGSKA (reference sequence). The CDR3 DNA reads TGCAGTGCTAGAGAGGGTGTCAGGGAGCTGTTTTTT. This encodes CSAREGVRELFF.

The gene calls are TRBV18 and TRBJ2-3, with 8 bases matching TRBD2. V gave up 0 bases and J gave up 6 bases; unmatched junction bases: 2. Germline-derived CDR1 and CDR2 are KGHSH and LQKENI. The CDR3 spans 14 residues. The CDR3 sequence: CASSPPGLVDTQYF. In DNA, the CDR3 is TGTGCCAGCTCACCACCGGGACTAGTTGATACGCAGTATTTT.

The V gene is TRBV6-5, the J gene TRBJ1-5; D call uncertain. Deletions cut 6 bases from V and 7 bases from J, with 10 bases between. Looked up from germline, CDR1 is MNHEY and CDR2 is SVGAGI. The CDR3 contains 12 residues. CDR3 nucleotides: TGTGCCAGCAGGTCAGGTCGACAGCCCCAGCATTTT. Its protein is CASRSGRQPQHF.

Here the CDR3 DNA reads TGCGCCAGCAGCCAGGAACAGGGGGTGGTGGGGAACATTCAGTACTTC. Amino acids: CASSQEQGVVGNIQYF. The chain employs TRBV4-3 and TRBJ2-4, with 8 bases lining up with TRBD1. Per germline, CDR1 LGHNA and CDR2 YSLEER. Trimming at V came to 3 bases and at J to 7 bases, leaving 11 bases not matched to a gene. This CDR3 region has 16 residues.

V gene TRBV5-6 combines with J gene TRBJ1-2; D is unresolved. V gave up 2 bases and J gave up 8 bases, with 13 bases separating them. Germline V lookup: CDR1 SGHDT, CDR2 YYEEEE. This CDR3 is 13 amino acids long. The CDR3 region is CASSFEGPGGYTF. As DNA, the CDR3 is TGTGCCAGCAGCTTTGAAGGTCCGGGCGGCTACACCTTC.

This clonotype has just a few counts. The V and J genes are TRBV5-1 and TRBJ2-5; the D gene is possibly TRBD1 (5 bases). Germline CDR1 SGHRS, CDR2 YFSETQ. The V gene lost 5 bases and the J gene lost 5 bases, with 19 bases spanning the gap. The CDR3 length is 15 residues. The CDR3 DNA is TGCGCCAGCAGTTCGGACCTGGACAAGCGCGAGACCCAGTACTTC. Its translation: CASSSDLDKRETQYF.

The chain links TRBV5-1 to TRBJ2-5; TRBD1 matches 9 bases. The CDR3 has 15 residues. V lost 4 bases to trimming and J lost 4 bases; unmatched junction nucleotides: 8. The germline V gene has CDR1 SGHRS and CDR2 YFSETQ. This CDR3 is CASSISTGGLETQYF. The CDR3, as DNA: TGCGCCAGCAGCATCTCGACAGGGGGGCTAGAGACCCAGTACTTC. Variable domain in full (rest from reference TRBV5-1 and TRBJ2-5): KAGVTQTPRYLIKTRGQQVTLSCSPISGHRSVSWYQQTPGQGLQFLFEYFSETQRNKGNFPGRFSGRQFSNSRSEMNVSTLELGDSALYLCASSISTGGLETQYFGPGTRLLVL.

This clonotype was seen a few times. The chain carries TRBV5-1 and TRBJ2-1; the D is unclear. Per germline, CDR1 SGHRS and CDR2 YFSETQ. The CDR3 sequence is 13 residues long. The V and J ends lost 4 bases and 6 bases respectively, with 11 bases between them. This CDR3 is CASSLEVFNEQFF. CDR3 coding DNA: TGCGCCAGCAGCCTGGAAGTGTTCAATGAGCAGTTCTTC.

The chain recombines TRBV10-3 with TRBJ2-7; weak D call: TRBD2 (5 bases). Germline CDR1 is ENHRY and CDR2 is SYGVKD. V lost 11 bases and J lost 6, with 14 bases in between. This CDR3 has 11 amino acids. The chain's CDR3 is CASGVGLEQYF. The CDR3 coding sequence is TGTGCCTCCGGGGTGGGTCTCGAGCAGTACTTC.

This clonotype was found a few times. The chain combines TRBV20-1 with TRBJ2-3; D perhaps matches TRBD2 (5 bases). CDR1 DFQATT and CDR2 SNEGSKA come from the germline V gene (reference sequence). With 6 bases removed from V and 2 bases from J, the gap between germline ends came to 12 bases. The CDR3 spans 13 residues. CDR3 residues: CSAPSPNTDTQYF. The CDR3 DNA is TGCAGTGCCCCTAGCCCTAACACAGATACGCAGTATTTT.

The chain has TRBV2 and TRBJ2-3; 8 bases agree with TRBD1. The germline V gene encodes CDR1 SNHLY and CDR2 FYNNEI. The J segment lost 6 bases and the V segment lost 9 bases, leaving 11 bases of the junction unmatched. This CDR3 region has 14 residues. CDR3 nucleotide sequence: TGTGCCAGTGGAACGCGAGGACAGGGCGATACGCAGTATTTT. It yields the protein CASGTRGQGDTQYF.

This rearrangement joins TRBV12-3 or TRBV12-4 to TRBJ1-1; D is uncertain. With 7 bases removed from V and 6 bases from J, the gap between germline ends came to 18 bases. This CDR3 spans 14 amino acids. The CDR3 sequence is CASTPESGPSEAFF. The DNA for the CDR3 is TGTGCCAGCACCCCGGAGTCCGGACCTTCTGAAGCTTTCTTT.

The chain joins TRBV20-1 to TRBJ2-7; D possibly corresponds to TRBD2 (7 bases). Germline values: CDR1 DFQATT, CDR2 SNEGSKA (reference sequence). This CDR3 contains 14 residues. The germline V and J ends were trimmed by 5 bases and 5 bases, with 19 bases remaining between them. CDR3 sequence: CSAWKGGAFDEQYF. The CDR3 nucleotides read TGCAGTGCTTGGAAAGGGGGGGCGTTCGACGAGCAGTACTTC.

This clonotype was counted only a few times. The chain couples TRBV12-3 or TRBV12-4 to TRBJ2-7, with D possibly being TRBD1 or TRBD2 (5 bases each). The CDR3 loop spans 15 amino acids. V lost 6 bases and J 4 bases, leaving 19 bases between the germline ends. Here the CDR3 reads CASSRTGTPMYEQYF. The CDR3 DNA reads as TGTGCCAGCAGCCGCACCGGGACCCCAATGTACGAGCAGTACTTC.

This clonotype turned up a few times. This rearrangement joins TRBV6-5 to TRBJ1-2, with 7 bases identical to TRBD1. The ends lost 6 bases at V and 4 bases at J; junction bases unmatched: 5. This CDR3 contains 13 residues. In germline, CDR1 is MNHEY, CDR2 SVGAGI. The CDR3 spells CASRTGSGYGYTF. The CDR3 DNA reads TGTGCCAGCAGGACAGGGTCGGGCTATGGCTACACCTTC.

The chain has TRBV6-2 or TRBV6-3 and TRBJ1-1, with 10 bases fitting TRBD1. V lost 6 bases, J lost 5 bases, and 6 bases stayed unmatched. The CDR3 covers 14 residues. Germline V CDR1 and CDR2: MNHEY, SVGEGT. The CDR3 DNA follows: TGTGCCAGCAGGCCCGACAGGGGGCTGACTGAAGCTTTCTTT. Its translation: CASRPDRGLTEAFF.

There are a few counts of this clonotype. The V and J genes are TRBV7-9 and TRBJ1-4, with D unclear. CDR1 is SEHNR, CDR2 FQNEAQ, per germline (reference sequence). The CDR3 runs to 15 residues. V was trimmed by 4 bases and J by 0 bases, leaving 9 bases between them. CDR3 nucleotides: TGTGCCAGCAGCTCACCGGGTCCAACTAATGAAAAACTGTTTTTT. Amino acid sequence: CASSSPGPTNEKLFF.

This clonotype was seen a single time. This rearrangement joins TRBV12-3 or TRBV12-4 to TRBJ2-3; D could derive from TRBD1 or TRBD2 (5 bases each). Trimming shortened V by 0 bases and J by 4 bases, and 11 bases separated the two germline ends. The CDR3 contains 15 residues. For the CDR3, the DNA is TGTGCCAGCAGTTTAGCGGGGGTCGGAGCAGATACGCAGTATTTT. Protein: CASSLAGVGADTQYF.

This clonotype was recorded at least ten times. The chain carries TRBV14 and TRBJ2-7, with D unclear. CDR3 length equals 12 residues. The germline CDR1 and CDR2 sequences are SGHDN and FVKESK. V lost 8 bases and J lost 6, with 14 bases in between. The CDR3 sequence is CASVMSALEQYV. DNA for the CDR3: TGTGCCAGCGTTATGTCTGCACTCGAGCAGTACGTC.

This clonotype was picked up many times. The DNA of the CDR3 is TGTGCCAGCCGCGACAGGGGGCTTCGCACAGATACGCAGTATTTT. Translated, it gives CASRDRGLRTDTQYF. This chain joins TRBV6-5 and TRBJ2-3; 10 bases fit TRBD1. There are 15 residues in the CDR3. Germline V lookup: CDR1 MNHEY, CDR2 SVGAGI. Unmatched junction bases numbered 6, after V lost 8 bases and J lost 1 base.